This T cell receptor beta chain was documented in a study of blood T cell repertoires in COVID-19. About the research overall: COVID-19 samples collected from the United States, Italy and Spain covered acute and convalescent phases.

The table came from immunoSEQ multiplex PCR; TCRdb's copy has only in-frame clones and leaves some out. The table lists around 99,000 clones, about three quarters of them singletons, with around 4.4% in the top ten. Germline V lookup: CDR1 ENHRY, CDR2 SYGVKD. V gave up 6 bases and J gave up 3 bases; unmatched junction bases: 4. This CDR3 comprises 15 residues. This sequence was found in a man between 65 and 80 years old with acute or convalescent COVID-19. The V call is TRBV10-3, the J call TRBJ1-4, with 10 bases that match TRBD1. The sequencing input was peripheral blood. The CDR3 spells CAISYDRGPNEKLFF. CDR3 DNA: TGTGCCATCAGCTATGACAGGGGGCCTAATGAAAAACTGTTTTTT.